Sequencing of this T cell receptor (beta chain) was carried out in a study of T cell responses to AZD1222 COVID-19 vaccine (dated by TCRdb to the early 2020s). Describing the broader study: TCR sequencing covered 230 or so trial participants: 207 given two doses of AZD1222 and about 26 given two doses of MenACWY control vaccine. Enrollment into the trials was organized by age into subgroups of 18-55, 56-69 and 70-plus years, and those subgroups contained roughly 150, 30 and 60 TCR-sequenced participants, respectively.

CDR1 and CDR2 are drawn from the germline V gene: MRHNA, SNTAGT. The cysteine opens and the phenylalanine closes a CDR3 of 19 amino acids. Solely the CDR3 DNA is kept, with 57 bases framed from the first base. The junction shows trimming of 0 bases on V and 2 bases on J, and the gene matches do not reach 10 bases of it. Interpreted using the paper, the time point label stands for: about 28 days (+/-7) after the second vaccine dose. AZD1222 recipients with second doses at about 4 weeks or about 12 weeks were pooled, because spike-specific TCR depth and breadth did not differ between schedules. Vaccinee samples were obtained from the UK trials COV001 and COV002, which included a single-blind randomized controlled phase 2/3 trial of AZD1222 (ChAdOx1 nCoV-19) in healthy adults. Trial participant PBMC samples were collected at day 0 and day 28 after the second dose for TCRbeta chain sequencing. What the authors observed across the whole study: Participants were mostly white British and included more females than males, and it was suggested by the authors that clonal diversity may have been underestimated. CD4 TCRs associated with the vaccine covered the entire spike protein, and the dominant responses were in regions 160-218 and 743-854. The 56-69-year group was small, and its depth increase did not reach significance, likely because of low power. Because no day 14 peak-response samples were available, the repertoires could be characterized only after the peak T cell response. Epitopes outside the regions mutated in the B.1.351 and B.1.1.7 variants were reportedly recognized by nearly half of the unique spike-specific TCRs. Spike-specific TCR breadth and depth rose significantly after two AZD1222 doses compared with day 0 and with MenACWY recipients. Conclusions about previously exposed vaccinees are limited, since just a handful of AZD1222 recipients were seropositive for SARS-CoV-2 at baseline.

The CDR3 regions of human TCRbeta chains were analyzed by immunosequencing. Turning to the authors' computational methods: TCRs in the repertoires were matched against a reference library of SARS-CoV-2-specific TCRs that had been generated with the MIRA antigen-specificity platform. Breadth was defined as the fraction of unique TCRs that were SARS-CoV-2-associated, and depth was defined as the fraction of total T cells that were SARS-CoV-2-associated. Using the MIRA data, every spike-specific TCR was mapped to the spike region that the TCR reacted to and assigned to either a CD4 or a CD8 class. Log10-transformed breadth and depth values were compared by one-way ANOVA with Sidak's multiple comparisons tests. Here the immuneACCESS table is served through TCRdb, limited to in-frame sequences with V and J called. Missing clones are a known gap in these copies; in checked studies unresolved V genes cover under half, and the rest lacks a known reason. That table gives V, J and clone size, and the DNA gave D and trimming. A total of 95,000 to 150,000 clones appear in this sample, roughly 91% of them only once. 4.5% to 6% of the sample is taken by the ten largest.

To note about this clone: Its antigen is currently not known. Per-base qualities were not stored, and no clone one base away is much larger.

The receptor chain draws on TRBV6-4 and TRBJ1-3; TRBD1 aligns with 10 central bases. This sequence was found in an adult who received the AZD1222 COVID-19 vaccine. Specimen: peripheral blood, collected 28 days after the second AZD1222 dose. Here is the DNA: TGTGCCAGCAGTGACTCCCCCCCGGACAGGGGGTCTCCTGGAAACACCATATATTTT. It translates as CASSDSPPDRGSPGNTIYF.